Listed below are T cell receptor beta chains from one sample, sequenced in a study of CD8+CD57+ T cells in acquired aplastic anemia. TCRdb recomputed calls from the reads with MiXCR, one row per CDR3 protein. The sample gives about 80,000 distinct CDR3 sequences, around 42% of which show up once; 65% to 80% is in the top ten. Sequencing was performed on sorted CD4+, CD8+, or CD8+CD57+ T cells (not recorded which) from PBMCs. Source of these receptors: a human donor in good health, serving as a control. The CDR3 runs from the conserved cysteine through the conserved F or W. D genes are given only for firm matches. Size is omitted from some rows. Given values are once, few, many or a class for expanded clones.

D | size | J | V | DNA | CDR3
. | . | TRBJ1-1 | TRBV29-1 | TGCAGCGTTGGGGGCACTGAAGCTTTCTTT | CSVGGTEAFF
. | . | TRBJ1-4 | TRBV20-1 | TGCAGTGCCCATGGACAGATACTCAATGAAAAACTGTTTTTT | CSAHGQILNEKLFF
. | . | TRBJ1-6 | TRBV11-2 | TGTGCCAGCAGCGAAGCAGGATCCCTCCACTTT | CASSEAGSLHF
. | . | TRBJ1-1 | TRBV7-9 | TGTGCCAGCAGCTTAGACAGGGCTGAAGCTTTCTTT | CASSLDRAEAFF
. | few | TRBJ1-1 | TRBV5-1 | TGCGCCAGCAGAGAGGATGGGAGCACTGAAGCTTTCTTT | CASREDGSTEAFF
TRBD1 | many | TRBJ2-7 | TRBV5-5 | TGTGCCAGCAGCTTGGTGACTGACCCAGGGGGCGAGCAGTACTTC | CASSLVTDPGGEQYF
TRBD2 | . | TRBJ2-7 | TRBV4-3 | TGCGCCAGCAGTCAAGCAACTAGCGGGTACCCCGAGCAGTACTTC | CASSQATSGYPEQYF
. | few | TRBJ1-1 | TRBV24-1 | TGTGCCACCAGTGATTTGCCGCGGCTAAACACTGAAGCTTTCTTT | CATSDLPRLNTEAFF
. | . | TRBJ1-4 | TRBV19 | TGTGCCAGTAGTACCCAGACAGGAGGTGAAAAACTGTTTTTT | CASSTQTGGEKLFF
. | . | TRBJ2-1 | TRBV9 | TGTGCCAGCAGCGTAGGGAGGGCGAGGGACAATGAGCAGTTCTTC | CASSVGRARDNEQFF
. | . | TRBJ1-2 | TRBV25-1 | TGTGCCAGCAGTGAATTGTCGGGGACGGGAATCTATGGCTACACCTTC | CASSELSGTGIYGYTF
. | many | TRBJ1-3 | TRBV20-1 | TGCAGTGCTAGAGTCGTCCTTTCGGGGGAAAACACCATATATTTT | CSARVVLSGENTIYF
. | many | TRBJ1-1 | TRBV20-1 | TGCAGTGCTAACGCGAACACTGAAGCTTTCTTT | CSANANTEAFF
TRBD1 | many | TRBJ1-2 | TRBV19 | TGTGCCAGTAACGGACAGGGAGGGGGCTATGGCTACACCTTC | CASNGQGGGYGYTF
. | many | TRBJ1-5 | TRBV3-1 | TGTGCCAGCAGCCAAGGGCTAGAAGGCCATCAGCCCCAGCATTTT | CASSQGLEGHQPQHF